The source of this T cell receptor (beta chain) is a study of Graves' ophthalmopathy and Graves' hyperthyroidism (dated by TCRdb to 2016 to 2019). For context, the study as a whole: A patient counted as having stable hyperthyroidism if there was no progression to ophthalmopathy within 18 months of follow-up. To explore V-J signatures that separate ophthalmopathy from hyperthyroidism, a discovery set of about 98 patients was enrolled, consisting of more than 40 with ophthalmopathy and around 57 with stable hyperthyroidism. To tell Graves' ophthalmopathy apart from Graves' hyperthyroidism, and to predict which patients would progress to ophthalmopathy, the study relied on TCR beta repertoire signatures. An independent validation cohort comprised around 20 hyperthyroidism patients and 17 patients who later progressed from hyperthyroidism to ophthalmopathy. Once sampling was done, hyperthyroidism patients were given methimazole at a starting dose of 30 mg daily, while ophthalmopathy patients were given high-dose intravenous methylprednisolone. In roughly 6 hyperthyroidism patients, T-cell repertoires of thyroid tissue and blood were compared. In total, 135 blood samples were TCR-sequenced: 40 to 45 ophthalmopathy, approximately 80 hyperthyroidism and roughly 17 hyperthyroidism-to-ophthalmopathy patients. Results and caveats for the whole study, not just this receptor: Sample size was not statistically predetermined, and group allocation was not concealed from the investigators. Ophthalmopathy was separated from stable hyperthyroidism by the 13-signature model with about 88% sensitivity and 81.08% specificity in cross-validation and with 80%/75% in the test set. In validation, the model predicted ophthalmopathy progression with 70.59% sensitivity and about 73% specificity; more than ten predicted patients were CT-confirmed with GO in a median of approximately 6.5 months. Most of the expanded thyroid clonotypes with a frequency above 0.001 were also detected in blood, and it was suggested that the thyroid immune response may be reflected by blood repertoires.

The CDR3 measures 13 amino acids from cysteine to phenylalanine. Only the CDR3 DNA stays, 39 bases, in frame from base 1. V gives up 6 bases and J gives up 1 base, and the segment between their germline ends measures 9 bases. The germline V gene supplies CDR1 KGHDR and CDR2 SFDVKD. This clonotype was counted between two and nine times. What this receptor recognizes is not known. No base-level quality is on record; no much larger clone is a single base apart. Hyperthyroidism patients were newly diagnosed, with disease duration under 2 months, and aged 18 to 65 years. Anyone with other autoimmune diseases, uncontrolled infections, pregnancy or lactation was excluded from the study. Clinical symptoms, serum thyroxine, TRAb, thyroid ultrasound and orbital computed tomography were used for diagnosis. Trizol reagent was used to extract the total RNA, and its quality was then checked on an Agilent 2100 Bioanalyzer.

For repertoire sequencing, TCR beta CDR3 regions were amplified from RNA transcripts. The first round of RT-PCR was done with HTBI primers and the Qiagen OneStep RT-PCR kit, and was followed by a second round of multiplex PCR, then size selection and purification. Libraries were sequenced on an Illumina HiSeq2000 using paired-end 100 bp reads. The original methods were these. SOAPnuke was used to process the reads, throwing out any read that had adapters, had uncalled bases, had a mean Phred below 15, or lacked an exact constant-primer or identifier match. High-quality paired reads were merged with COPE v1.2.5. Clonotypes were defined as unique nucleotide sequences and were aligned to IMGT TRB V, D and J references using MiTCR v1.1. Analysis was restricted to V-J combinations with a frequency above 0.0001, which covered roughly 99% of repertoires. For each V-J combination, a TCR clonal expansion and chaos score was defined as F50 clonal expansion divided by the chaos observed in the TCRdist matrix. Features were reduced by Welch's t-statistics and random forest to around 13 V-J combinations, which fed a naive Bayes classifier. The similarity between thyroid and blood repertoires was quantified using the Morisita-Horn index. Using fastp trimming at Q25 and MiXCR clonotype assembly, TCRdb reanalyzed the public sequencing data and kept in-frame beta chains. Here each entry gathers all rows of one CDR3 protein and keeps the most common genes and DNA. TCRdb, not the authors, supplied the V and J calls. The sample table records about 600,000 distinct CDR3 sequences; about 35% of these occur just once. Together, the top ten hold around 4.6% of the sample.

The V and J segments used are TRBV24-1 and TRBJ2-7, and the D gene may be TRBD1, 6 bases matching. Sequencing was done on a sample of peripheral blood or thyroid tissue (not recorded which). The origin of this receptor is an adult man with Graves' hyperthyroidism. The DNA sequence reads TGTGCCACCAGTAAAACAGGGTCCTACGAGCAGTACTTC. It translates to CATSKTGSYEQYF.